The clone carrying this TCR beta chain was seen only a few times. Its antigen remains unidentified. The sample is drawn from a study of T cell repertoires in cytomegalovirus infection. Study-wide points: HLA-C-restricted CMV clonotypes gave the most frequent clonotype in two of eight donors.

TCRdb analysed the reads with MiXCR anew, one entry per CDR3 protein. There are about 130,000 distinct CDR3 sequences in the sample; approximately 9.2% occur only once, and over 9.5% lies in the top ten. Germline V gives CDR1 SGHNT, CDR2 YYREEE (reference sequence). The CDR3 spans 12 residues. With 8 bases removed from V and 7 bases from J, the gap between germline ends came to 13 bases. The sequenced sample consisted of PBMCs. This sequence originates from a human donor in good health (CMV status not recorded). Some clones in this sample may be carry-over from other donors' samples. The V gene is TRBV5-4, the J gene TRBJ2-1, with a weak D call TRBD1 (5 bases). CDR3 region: CASNDRLNEQFF. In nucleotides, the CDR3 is TGTGCCAGTAACGACAGATTGAATGAGCAGTTCTTC.